Presented here are 28 T cell receptor beta chains from one specimen sequenced in a study of OX40 agonist ivuxolimab in advanced cancers. Method: immunoSEQ multiplex PCR; TCRdb's copy keeps in-frame clones and lacks some. The sample has approximately 70,000 clones; around 89% are singletons. Sequenced here: CD4+ or CD8+ T cells sorted from blood, sampled in a trial of the OX40 agonist ivuxolimab. These receptors were obtained from an adult with an advanced solid tumor such as melanoma, head and neck, liver or kidney cancer.

CDR3 in amino acids: CASTDHSGANVLTF. In DNA, the CDR3 is TGTGCCAGCACCGACCACTCTGGGGCCAACGTCCTGACTTTC. V gene TRBV27 combines with J gene TRBJ2-6; D remains unclear. The germline CDR1 and CDR2 sequences are MNHEY and SMNVEV (reference sequence). The germline V and J ends were trimmed by 7 bases and 0 bases, with 7 bases remaining between them. The CDR3 sequence is 14 residues long.

The chain joins TRBV28 to TRBJ1-2; 7 bases agree with TRBD1. V shed 7 bases, J shed 4 bases, and the junction held 9 bases outside the gene matches. Germline CDR1 MDHEN, CDR2 SYDVKM. This CDR3 comprises 14 residues. The DNA of the CDR3 is TGTGCCAGCATCCCTTGGGACAGCCTCTATGGCTACACCTTC. This codes for CASIPWDSLYGYTF.

This chain links TRBV5-1 with TRBJ2-6; no clear D gene. V was pared by 1 base and J by 2 bases, with 10 bases between. The germline V gene encodes CDR1 SGHRS and CDR2 YFSETQ. This CDR3 is built from 16 residues. Here the CDR3 DNA reads TGCGCCAGCAGCTTGAGAGGTGGTACTGGGGCCAACGTCCTGACTTTC. Its protein is CASSLRGGTGANVLTF.

The chain joins TRBV7-2 to TRBJ2-1; 9 bases align to TRBD2. Germline V gene lookup returns CDR1 SGHTA and CDR2 FQGNSA. The CDR3 sequence is 15 residues long. V trimming: 2 bases; J trimming: 9 bases; junction bases outside the gene matches: 8. Here the CDR3 reads CASSLRSGRQGEQFF. The CDR3 region has the DNA TGTGCCAGCAGCTTACGGAGCGGGAGGCAGGGTGAGCAGTTCTTC. The full variable domain, completed using reference TRBV7-2 and TRBJ2-1, is GAGVSQSPSNKVTEKGKDVELRCDPISGHTALYWYRQSLGQGLEFLIYFQGNSAPDKSGLPSDRFSAERTGGSVSTLTIQRTQQEDSAVYLCASSLRSGRQGEQFFGPGTRLTVL.

The chain uses TRBV29-1 and TRBJ1-1; D perhaps matches TRBD1 (5 bases). CDR1 is SQVTM, CDR2 ANQGSEA, per germline. The V end was cut by 7 bases, the J end by 6 bases, with 15 bases between. The CDR3 is 12 amino acids. The CDR3 region is CSAAAGGAEAFF. CDR3 coding DNA: TGCAGCGCCGCCGCGGGAGGGGCTGAAGCTTTCTTT.

This clone has a single count. The chain uses TRBV19 and TRBJ2-7, with 7 bases identical to TRBD2. Germline-derived CDR1 and CDR2 are LNHDA and SQIVND (reference sequence). This CDR3 has 15 residues. The ends lost 6 bases at V and 2 bases at J; junction bases unmatched: 10. In DNA form, the CDR3 reads TGTGCCAGTAGGCTCTATAGCGGGTCGGCCTACGAGCAGTACTTC. It codes for CASRLYSGSAYEQYF.

V is TRBV18 and J is TRBJ2-3; tentatively, D is TRBD1 (5 bases). V lost 3 bases and J lost 2, with 9 bases in between. Germline CDR1 KGHSH, CDR2 LQKENI. CDR3 size: 14 residues. The CDR3: CASSPDRATDTQYF. The CDR3 bases are TGTGCCAGCTCACCTGACAGAGCCACAGATACGCAGTATTTT.

The genes are TRBV27 and TRBJ2-7; 7 bases map to TRBD2. The CDR3 length is 15 residues. J lost 5 bases, V lost 8 bases, and 15 bases had no gene match. The germline gives CDR1 MNHEY, CDR2 SMNVEV (reference sequence). The CDR3, as DNA: TGTGCCAGCGGGTCCCCTGGCGGGAGCGTCGACGAGCAGTACTTC. It specifies CASGSPGGSVDEQYF.

The chain is built from TRBV6-5 and TRBJ2-7; tentatively, D is TRBD2 (5 bases). The CDR3 extends over 14 amino acids. Looked up from germline, CDR1 is MNHEY and CDR2 is SVGAGI. With 7 bases removed from V and 7 bases from J, the gap between germline ends came to 20 bases. The chain's CDR3 is CASTEGAPGEEQYF. The CDR3 bases are TGTGCCAGCACCGAGGGAGCACCTGGGGAAGAGCAGTACTTC.

The chain carries TRBV7-2 and TRBJ1-2; 11 bases map to TRBD1. Germline trimming cut 0 bases from V and 8 bases from J; bases unmatched to any gene: 8. Germline V gene data show CDR1 as SGHTA and CDR2 as FQGNSA. The CDR3 totals 16 residues. The CDR3 region has the DNA TGTGCCAGCAGCTTAGCTCCGGGACAGGGGGTCGGCGGCTACACCTTC. This gives the protein CASSLAPGQGVGGYTF. Using reference TRBV7-2 and TRBJ1-2 for the parts outside the CDR3, the full variable domain is GAGVSQSPSNKVTEKGKDVELRCDPISGHTALYWYRQSLGQGLEFLIYFQGNSAPDKSGLPSDRFSAERTGGSVSTLTIQRTQQEDSAVYLCASSLAPGQGVGGYTFGSGTRLTVV.

In its sample, this clone is medium-sized. V is TRBV11-3 and J is TRBJ2-7, with D possibly being TRBD1 (5 bases). This CDR3 is 14 amino acids long. V lost 1 base, J lost 5 bases, and 12 bases lay in between. The germline V gene encodes CDR1 SGHNT and CDR2 YENEEA. CDR3 in amino acids: CASSLVAGSHEQYF. For the CDR3, the DNA is TGTGCCAGCAGCTTAGTAGCAGGGTCCCACGAGCAGTACTTC.

This clone was detected once. The chain employs TRBV5-4 and TRBJ2-7; D ambiguous. V shed 0 bases and J shed 4 bases, with 5 bases lying between them. Germline V gene sequence: CDR1 SGHNT, CDR2 YYREEE (reference sequence). The CDR3 runs 12 residues. This CDR3 reads CASSLGFYEQYF. CDR3 DNA: TGTGCCAGCAGCTTGGGGTTTTACGAGCAGTACTTC. Full variable domain (rest looked up from reference TRBV5-4 and TRBJ2-7): ETGVTQSPTHLIKTRGQQVTLRCSSQSGHNTVSWYQQALGQGPQFIFQYYREEENGRGNFPPRFSGLQFPNYSSELNVNALELDDSALYLCASSLGFYEQYFGPGTRLTVT.

The chain has TRBV29-1 and TRBJ2-1; 10 bases agree with TRBD2. Germline CDR1 is SQVTM and CDR2 is ANQGSEA. This CDR3 contains 14 residues. V lost 7 bases and J lost 3; bases outside the gene matches: 6. This CDR3 reads CSGWTSGFYNEQFF. The CDR3 DNA sequence: TGCAGCGGCTGGACTAGCGGTTTCTACAATGAGCAGTTCTTC.

This chain joins TRBV6-4 and TRBJ2-1, with D unresolved. The CDR3 consists of 15 residues. Germline V gene lookup returns CDR1 MRHNA and CDR2 SNTAGT. V lost 0 bases to trimming and J lost 0 bases, with 6 bases between them. CDR3 coding DNA: TGTGCCAGCAGTGACTCGGGAAGCTCCTACAATGAGCAGTTCTTC. It is translated as CASSDSGSSYNEQFF.

This clone was observed a handful of times. This chain connects TRBV20-1 to TRBJ1-3; no clear D gene. The CDR3 covers 11 residues. From germline, CDR1 is DFQATT and CDR2 SNEGSKA (reference sequence). The ends were cut back, 1 base at V and 5 bases at J, with 3 bases in the middle. CDR3 protein: CSARGRNTIYF. DNA for the CDR3: TGCAGTGCTAGAGGGAGAAACACCATATATTTT.

The rearrangement links TRBV9 to TRBJ2-1, with D maybe TRBD2 (5 bases). The germline gives CDR1 SGDLS, CDR2 YYNGEE. This CDR3 spans 13 amino acids. V lost 2 bases and J lost 14, with 17 bases in between. CDR3 bases: TGTGCCAGCAGCGTTCGTGTGGAGGATTGGAAGTTCTTC. This codes for CASSVRVEDWKFF.

In this sample, this clone turned up once. The CDR3 DNA follows: TGTGCCAGCAGTTACGGGGGAGCTGGGGCCAACGTCCTGACTTTC. It codes for CASSYGGAGANVLTF. V gene TRBV6-5 combines with J gene TRBJ2-6; the D gene could be TRBD1 or TRBD2 (5 bases each). V was pared by 2 bases and J by 2 bases, with 7 bases between. CDR1 is MNHEY and CDR2 is SVGAGI in the germline V gene. The CDR3 spans 15 residues.

The gene calls are TRBV29-1 and TRBJ2-3; D remains unclear. Per germline, CDR1 SQVTM and CDR2 ANQGSEA. The CDR3 extends over 13 amino acids. Trimming left V 4 bases short and J 2 bases short, with 10 bases between. CDR3 nucleotides: TGCAGCGTTGCATCGGGTAACACAGATACGCAGTATTTT. This codes for CSVASGNTDTQYF.

This clone turned up a few times. The rearrangement uses TRBV5-4 and TRBJ2-3; TRBD2 aligns across 12 bases. The CDR3 sequence is 16 residues long. Per germline, CDR1 SGHNT and CDR2 YYREEE (reference sequence). V was clipped by 2 bases and J by 5 bases; unmatched bases: 6. CDR3 coding DNA: TGTGCCAGCAGCTTATACCGACTAGCGGGAGAAGATACGCAGTATTTT. This encodes CASSLYRLAGEDTQYF.

The chain uses TRBV6-5 and TRBJ1-3, with 10 bases that match TRBD1. The CDR3 spans 14 residues. CDR1 is MNHEY, CDR2 SVGAGI, per germline. V dropped 6 bases and J dropped 6; count of bases not matched to a gene: 5. The CDR3 region has the DNA TGTGCCAGCAGGCGCGGACAGGGGGTAAACACCATATATTTT. This sequence encodes CASRRGQGVNTIYF.

The chain has TRBV28 and TRBJ1-2; the match to TRBD1 covers 7 bases. CDR1 is MDHEN, CDR2 SYDVKM, per germline. The CDR3 is made up of 13 amino acids. The ends lost 5 bases at V and 2 bases at J; junction bases unmatched: 2. DNA of the CDR3: TGTGCCAGCAGTCTACAGGGGAACTATGGCTACACCTTC. Translated: CASSLQGNYGYTF.

DNA of the CDR3: TGTGCCAGCAGCTTAAGTGGCACGCAGTATTTT. It yields the protein CASSLSGTQYF. The chain is built from TRBV11-2 and TRBJ2-3; unclear D gene. Germline CDR1 and CDR2: SGHAT and FQNNGV. The V end was cut by 2 bases, the J end by 9 bases, with 6 bases between. The CDR3 totals 11 residues. The full variable domain, in which reference TRBV11-2 and TRBJ2-3 provide the parts outside the CDR3, is EAGVAQSPRYKIIEKRQSVAFWCNPISGHATLYWYQQILGQGPKLLIQFQNNGVVDDSQLPKDRFSAERLKGVDSTLKIQPAKLEDSAVYLCASSLSGTQYFGPGTRLTVL.

V gene TRBV5-1 combines with J gene TRBJ2-7; D unresolved. The CDR3 runs 14 residues. Trimming left V 1 base short and J 2 bases short, with 10 bases between. Germline lookup yields CDR1 SGHRS and CDR2 YFSETQ. CDR3 sequence reads: CASSLSNGPYEQYF. The CDR3 DNA is TGCGCCAGCAGCTTGTCGAATGGCCCCTACGAGCAGTACTTC.

The chain is built from TRBV5-1 and TRBJ1-1; possible D gene TRBD1, 5 bases. CDR3 length equals 14 residues. The germline V gene has CDR1 SGHRS and CDR2 YFSETQ. Trimming left V 1 base short and J 5 bases short, with 12 bases between. Here the CDR3 reads CASSLPREETEAFF. Written as DNA, the CDR3 is TGCGCCAGCAGCTTGCCCAGGGAGGAGACTGAAGCTTTCTTT.

The J gene is TRBJ1-2, the V gene TRBV18; D perhaps matches TRBD1 (6 bases). The V gene's germline CDR1 is KGHSH and CDR2 LQKENI. This CDR3 spans 15 amino acids. Trimming shortened V by 2 bases and J by 6 bases, and 16 bases separated the two germline ends. The CDR3 is CASSPRQEVRDGYTF. The CDR3 DNA reads as TGTGCCAGCTCACCAAGACAGGAGGTTAGAGATGGCTACACCTTC.

Only a few counts were recorded for this clone. The chain couples TRBV7-2 to TRBJ2-5; TRBD2 matches 11 bases. Germline values: CDR1 SGHTA, CDR2 FQGNSA. CDR3 length: 15 amino acids. After removal of 1 base from V and 5 bases from J, the junction contained 3 bases not matched to a gene. The DNA for the CDR3 is TGTGCCAGCAGCTTAGGGTCTAGCGGGGGGGAGACCCAGTACTTC. Its translation: CASSLGSSGGETQYF.

The chain couples TRBV6-5 to TRBJ2-7; TRBD2 might be the D (5 bases). Trimming pared 6 bases from V and 4 bases from J, leaving 13 bases between. CDR1 is MNHEY and CDR2 is SVGAGI in the germline V gene. This CDR3 contains 13 residues. CDR3 in amino acids: CASRLGNRYEQYF. The CDR3 DNA sequence: TGTGCCAGCAGGCTCGGGAATAGATACGAGCAGTACTTC.

The chain has TRBV2 and TRBJ2-7; possibly TRBD1 or TRBD2 for D (5 bases each). The CDR3 loop spans 12 amino acids. CDR1 SNHLY and CDR2 FYNNEI come from the germline V gene. V lost 11 bases and J 2 bases, leaving 13 bases between the germline ends. The CDR3 nucleotides are TGTGCCGGCGAGGGGCTTACCTACGAGCAGTACTTC. Translated, it gives CAGEGLTYEQYF.